What follows are 29 T cell receptor beta chains derived from one specimen sequenced in a study of chemoradiotherapy in HPV16-positive cancers. Sequencing used immunoSEQ multiplex PCR; TCRdb keeps in-frame clones, though not all of them. The sample lists about 68,000 clones; about 88% were seen once. The specimen was blood, collected from a patient who underwent chemoradiotherapy. The receptor source for this set is a human donor with HPV-associated anogenital cancer.

The chain links TRBV10-3 to TRBJ2-7; 8 bases map to TRBD1. V lost 11 bases to trimming and J lost 6 bases; unmatched junction nucleotides: 12. Germline values: CDR1 ENHRY, CDR2 SYGVKD. The CDR3 totals 13 residues. The CDR3 is CASAGQALSEQYF. DNA for the CDR3: TGTGCCTCCGCGGGACAGGCTCTGTCCGAGCAGTACTTC.

The chain recombines TRBV30 with TRBJ1-5; the match to TRBD1 covers 8 bases. The ends lost 5 bases at V and 6 bases at J; junction bases unmatched: 9. The germline V gene has CDR1 GTSNPN and CDR2 SVGIG (reference sequence). The CDR3 has 14 amino acids. The CDR3 loop is CAWGGTGSSQPQHF. For the CDR3, the DNA is TGTGCCTGGGGCGGGACAGGCTCGTCTCAGCCCCAGCATTTT.

V and J are TRBV10-3 and TRBJ1-6; D not certain. The CDR3 has 14 residues. Trimming pared 4 bases from V and 6 bases from J, leaving 10 bases between. The germline CDR1 and CDR2 sequences are ENHRY and SYGVKD. The CDR3 DNA reads TGTGCCATCAGTGTCCGGGAGGCTAATTCACCCCTCCACTTT. Translation gives CAISVREANSPLHF.

With regard to this clone: One end of the junction does not line up with germline, which may come from a read error. V is TRBV6-5 and J is TRBJ1-1, with no clear D. This CDR3 is 14 amino acids long. CDR1 is MNHEY, CDR2 SVGAGI, per germline. CDR3 nucleotides: TGTGCCAGCAGAATCAAGCCATTGAACCCTGAAGCTTTCTTT. This encodes CASRIKPLNPEAFF.

The V call is TRBV7-9, the J call TRBJ2-5; 7 bases align to TRBD1. This CDR3 has 16 amino acids. CDR1 and CDR2 (germline): SEHNR, FQNEAQ (reference sequence). The J segment lost 4 bases and the V segment lost 8 bases, leaving 16 bases of the junction unmatched. CDR3 residues: CASYELGQGVAETQYF. CDR3 DNA: TGTGCCAGCTACGAACTGGGCCAGGGGGTTGCAGAGACCCAGTACTTC.

This rearrangement joins TRBV29-1 to TRBJ1-2; TRBD1 matches 10 bases. The V segment lost 3 bases and the J segment 4 bases; nucleotides outside the gene matches: 5. Germline V gene data show CDR1 as SQVTM and CDR2 as ANQGSEA. The CDR3 has 14 amino acids. CDR3 sequence reads: CSVDLGQGSYGYTF. The DNA for the CDR3 is TGCAGCGTTGATCTGGGACAGGGGTCCTATGGCTACACCTTC.

V gene TRBV5-1 combines with J gene TRBJ1-3; D is possibly TRBD1 (5 bases). Between the trimmed V and J ends, which lost 4 bases and 0 bases, there was a span of 17 bases. The length of the CDR3 is 17 residues. In germline, CDR1 is SGHRS, CDR2 YFSETQ. In DNA form, the CDR3 reads TGCGCCAGCAGCACAAATTTCGACAGTCTCTCTGGAAACACCATATATTTT. Protein product: CASSTNFDSLSGNTIYF.

The chain combines TRBV5-1 with TRBJ1-1; 7 nucleotides line up with TRBD1. The CDR3 is 14 residues long. V was pared by 7 bases and J by 4 bases, with 10 bases of the junction left unmatched. In germline, CDR1 is SGHRS, CDR2 YFSETQ. Here the CDR3 DNA reads TGCGCCAGCGGTCAGGACAGGATAGGCACTGAAGCTTTCTTT. Amino acids: CASGQDRIGTEAFF.

The chain recombines TRBV19 with TRBJ1-1, with 7 bases lining up with TRBD1. The CDR3 totals 12 residues. Per the germline V gene, CDR1 is LNHDA and CDR2 is SQIVND (reference sequence). Trimming at V came to 7 bases and at J to 4 bases, leaving 3 bases not matched to a gene. The CDR3 loop is CASMSGGTEAFF. The DNA for the CDR3 is TGTGCCAGTATGTCAGGGGGCACTGAAGCTTTCTTT.

The chain couples TRBV13 to TRBJ2-7; unclear D gene. Per the germline V gene, CDR1 is PRHDT and CDR2 is FYEKMQ (reference sequence). The CDR3 has 14 amino acids. Trimming left V 5 bases short and J 2 bases short, with 13 bases between. The CDR3 region has the DNA TGTGCCAGCAGCCCCGCTTCCCTAACCTACGAGCAGTACTTC. This gives the protein CASSPASLTYEQYF.

This chain joins TRBV29-1 and TRBJ2-1; 11 bases fit TRBD2. Trimming at V came to 6 bases and at J to 4 bases, leaving 14 bases not matched to a gene. The CDR3 covers 17 residues. Germline V gives CDR1 SQVTM, CDR2 ANQGSEA. The CDR3 region is CSVLLAGVGLSYNEQFF. The CDR3 DNA sequence: TGCAGCGTCCTACTAGCGGGAGTGGGTCTTTCATACAATGAGCAGTTCTTC.

The chain joins TRBV7-9 to TRBJ2-7; D perhaps matches TRBD2 (6 bases). This CDR3 is 15 amino acids long. Germline CDR1 and CDR2: SEHNR and FQNEAQ (reference sequence). V dropped 5 bases and J dropped 0 bases, with 14 bases sitting between them. The CDR3 spells CASSHGLQNSYEQYF. CDR3 coding DNA: TGTGCCAGCAGCCACGGACTACAAAACTCCTACGAGCAGTACTTC.

J is TRBJ2-1 and V is TRBV29-1; D is possibly TRBD1 or TRBD2 (6 bases each). V gave up 4 bases and J gave up 0 bases, with 16 bases separating them. CDR3 size: 16 residues. Germline CDR1 SQVTM, CDR2 ANQGSEA. CDR3 residues: CSVGGGGRTSYNEQFF. The CDR3 DNA is TGCAGCGTTGGGGGTGGGGGGCGAACCTCCTACAATGAGCAGTTCTTC.

This clone was seen a single time. The rearrangement uses TRBV19 and TRBJ2-2, with 9 nucleotides matching TRBD2. This CDR3 is built from 16 residues. The junction had 6 bases not matched to a gene; V was cut back by 6 bases and J by 1 base. Per the germline V gene, CDR1 is LNHDA and CDR2 is SQIVND (reference sequence). The chain's CDR3 is CASRKRGAQNTGELFF. In nucleotides, the CDR3 is TGTGCCAGTAGGAAGCGGGGGGCACAGAACACCGGGGAGCTGTTTTTT. Combining the CDR3 with reference TRBV19 and TRBJ2-2 gives the whole variable domain DGGITQSPKYLFRKEGQNVTLSCEQNLNHDAMYWYRQDPGQGLRLIYYSQIVNDFQKGDIAEGYSVSREKKESFPLTVTSAQKNPTAFYLCASRKRGAQNTGELFFGEGSRLTVL.

Concerning this clone itself: An end of the junction does not agree with germline; a read error may underlie this. Other DNA sequences of this sample code for an identical CDR3. The V and J genes are TRBV30 and TRBJ2-1, with 7 bases fitting TRBD2. The CDR3 has 15 residues. Germline V gene sequence: CDR1 GTSNPN, CDR2 SVGIG (reference sequence). CDR3 nucleotide sequence: TGTGCCTGGAGGGGGGACTACCGGGGAAACAATGAACAGTTCTTC. This translates into CAWRGDYRGNNEQFF.

This clone appeared a single time. This chain connects TRBV7-9 to TRBJ1-2; tentative D call: TRBD1 (6 bases). Germline values: CDR1 SEHNR, CDR2 FQNEAQ (reference sequence). V lost 4 bases and J 2 bases, leaving 8 bases between the germline ends. The CDR3 is made up of 13 amino acids. The CDR3 protein is CASSYGQNYGYTF. The CDR3 DNA is TGTGCCAGCAGCTACGGACAGAACTATGGCTACACCTTC.

CDR3 nucleotide sequence: TGTGCCAGCAGTGAAGCGCCGAGGGACGAGCAGTACTTC. Translated, it gives CASSEAPRDEQYF. The rearrangement links TRBV6-1 to TRBJ2-7, with D possibly matching TRBD2 (5 bases). Trimming stripped 0 bases from V and 5 bases from J, with 8 bases between. Germline CDR1 MNHNS, CDR2 SASEGT. The length of the CDR3 is 13 residues.

V is TRBV30 and J is TRBJ1-1; D remains ambiguous. The CDR3 is made up of 12 amino acids. Deletions cut 3 bases from V and 1 base from J, with 6 bases between. The germline V gene encodes CDR1 GTSNPN and CDR2 SVGIG (reference sequence). CDR3 amino acids: CAWRRENTEAFF. In nucleotides, the CDR3 is TGTGCCTGGAGACGGGAGAACACTGAAGCTTTCTTT.

The chain carries TRBV4-1 and TRBJ1-4, with 8 nucleotides matching TRBD1. CDR1 and CDR2 (germline): MGHRA, YSYEKL. Trimming cost V 4 bases and J 8 bases; bases outside gene matches: 21. The CDR3 is 19 residues long. The CDR3 loop reads CASSPSVPGGDGVYEKLFF. The CDR3 coding sequence is TGCGCCAGCAGCCCAAGCGTGCCAGGGGGCGACGGTGTTTACGAAAAACTGTTTTTT.

The chain couples TRBV5-1 to TRBJ2-3; 8 bases align to TRBD1. Losses at the gene ends were 4 bases for V and 6 bases for J; bases not matched to a gene: 4. Germline CDR1 SGHRS, CDR2 YFSETQ. There are 13 residues in the CDR3. The DNA for the CDR3 is TGCGCCAGCAGCCTGGACAGGGTTGATACGCAGTATTTT. Protein product: CASSLDRVDTQYF.

With respect to this clone: Other DNA sequences of this sample code for an identical CDR3. The chain joins TRBV7-9 to TRBJ1-2; D gene ambiguous. The CDR3 is 13 residues long. Germline CDR1 and CDR2: SEHNR and FQNEAQ (reference sequence). Trimming stripped 1 base from V and 8 bases from J, with 11 bases between. CDR3 residues: CASSLDTDRGYTF. CDR3 DNA sequence: TGTGCCAGCAGCTTAGACACGGATCGAGGCTACACCTTC. Combining the CDR3 with reference TRBV7-9 and TRBJ1-2 gives the whole variable domain DTGVSQNPRHKITKRGQNVTFRCDPISEHNRLYWYRQTLGQGPEFLTYFQNEAQLEKSRLLSDRFSAERPKGSFSTLEIQRTEQGDSAMYLCASSLDTDRGYTFGSGTRLTVV.

The V and J genes are TRBV9 and TRBJ2-3; 7 nucleotides match TRBD2. V shed 0 bases and J 4 bases; nucleotides not matched to a gene: 2. The germline V gene encodes CDR1 SGDLS and CDR2 YYNGEE. CDR3 length: 14 amino acids. The CDR3 bases are TGTGCCAGCAGCGTAGAGGGGAGGGCAGATACGCAGTATTTT. Translation: CASSVEGRADTQYF. Full variable domain (remainder filled in from reference TRBV9 and TRBJ2-3): DSGVTQTPKHLITATGQRVTLRCSPRSGDLSVYWYQQSLDQGLQFLIQYYNGEERAKGNILERFSAQQFPDLHSELNLSSLELGDSALYFCASSVEGRADTQYFGPGTRLTVL.

This chain connects TRBV7-2 to TRBJ2-5, with 11 bases lining up with TRBD2. The CDR3 spans 14 residues. Germline CDR1 SGHTA, CDR2 FQGNSA. The ends lost 6 bases at V and 7 bases at J; junction bases unmatched: 7. CDR3: CASRTTSGTTTQYF. CDR3 in DNA: TGTGCCAGCAGAACGACTAGCGGGACCACGACCCAGTACTTC.

This sequence joins TRBV27 and TRBJ1-1; D unclear. V dropped 3 bases and J dropped 6 bases, with 17 bases sitting between them. The germline gives CDR1 MNHEY, CDR2 SMNVEV (reference sequence). This CDR3 region has 15 residues. The CDR3: CASSFPGSEGAEAFF. CDR3 DNA: TGTGCCAGCAGTTTCCCCGGGTCGGAAGGCGCTGAAGCTTTCTTT.

The chain employs TRBV6-5 and TRBJ2-7; 9 bases fit TRBD1. This CDR3 has 12 residues. V lost 10 bases to trimming and J lost 5 bases; unmatched junction nucleotides: 6. Germline V gene lookup returns CDR1 MNHEY and CDR2 SVGAGI. The CDR3 is CATGQGRHEQYF. The CDR3 nucleotides are TGTGCCACTGGACAGGGGAGGCACGAGCAGTACTTC.

V and J are TRBV7-2 and TRBJ1-1; D uncertain. The V and J ends lost 4 bases and 1 base respectively, with 13 bases between them. The CDR3 length is 15 residues. Germline values: CDR1 SGHTA, CDR2 FQGNSA. CDR3: CASSSGISWNTEAFF. The CDR3 bases are TGTGCCAGCAGCTCCGGTATTAGCTGGAACACTGAAGCTTTCTTT.

This rearrangement joins TRBV9 to TRBJ2-5, with D possibly being TRBD2 (5 bases). CDR3 length: 15 amino acids. The germline gives CDR1 SGDLS, CDR2 YYNGEE. V was pared by 3 bases and J by 4 bases, with 16 bases between. CDR3 DNA sequence: TGTGCCAGCAGCGCCCTGCTAGCTTCCCCAGAGACCCAGTACTTC. It encodes CASSALLASPETQYF.

J is TRBJ1-1 and V is TRBV7-6; D unresolved. Trimming shortened V by 1 base and J by 7 bases, and 7 bases separated the two germline ends. Germline V gene data show CDR1 as SGHVS and CDR2 as FNYEAQ. The CDR3 has 12 amino acids. CDR3 in amino acids: CASSLGASEAFF. The DNA of the CDR3 is TGTGCCAGCAGCTTAGGGGCCAGTGAAGCTTTCTTT.

This clone came up once. The chain recombines TRBV9 with TRBJ2-3, with D unresolved. This CDR3 is 15 amino acids long. The germline gives CDR1 SGDLS, CDR2 YYNGEE. Trimming shortened V by 1 base and J by 2 bases, and 11 bases separated the two germline ends. The CDR3 bases are TGTGCCAGCAGCGTAAGTGGGGTGATCACAGATACGCAGTATTTT. Amino acid sequence: CASSVSGVITDTQYF.